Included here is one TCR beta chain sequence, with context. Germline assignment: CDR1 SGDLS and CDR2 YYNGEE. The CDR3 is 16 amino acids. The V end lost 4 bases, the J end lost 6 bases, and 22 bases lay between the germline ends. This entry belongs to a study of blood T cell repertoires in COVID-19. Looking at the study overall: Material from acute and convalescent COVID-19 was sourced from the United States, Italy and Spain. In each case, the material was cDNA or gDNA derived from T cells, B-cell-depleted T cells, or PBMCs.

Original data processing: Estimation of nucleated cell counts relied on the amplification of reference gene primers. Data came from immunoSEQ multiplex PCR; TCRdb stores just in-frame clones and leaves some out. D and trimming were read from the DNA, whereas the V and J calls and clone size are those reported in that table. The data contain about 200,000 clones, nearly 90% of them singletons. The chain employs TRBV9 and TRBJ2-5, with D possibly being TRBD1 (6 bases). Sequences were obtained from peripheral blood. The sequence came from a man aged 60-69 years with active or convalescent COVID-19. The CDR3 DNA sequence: TGTGCCAGCAGCCTTAGTTTCGAGGGGGTGTCAAAGACCCAGTACTTC. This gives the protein CASSLSFEGVSKTQYF.